The clone carrying this T cell receptor (beta chain) appeared many times. The data were obtained in a study of patients and donors after allogeneic stem cell transplantation. The CDR3 has 15 residues. From germline, CDR1 is SGHTA and CDR2 FQGTGA. Trimming took 2 bases from V and 7 from J; bases not matched to a gene: 8. Via MiXCR, TCRdb re-called the RT-PCR reads, giving one row per CDR3 protein. The sample has about 960,000 distinct CDR3 sequences, roughly 18% seen once. This rearrangement joins TRBV7-3 to TRBJ1-2; 9 positions agree with TRBD1. The source is a human donor who was either an allogeneic HSCT recipient or a stem cell or donor lymphocyte infusion donor (not recorded which). It is not recorded whose cells these are; they may come from a transplant donor. The sample taken for sequencing was blood, either unsorted or a sorted T cell fraction (not recorded which). CDR3 sequence: CASSLGPGTGFGYTF. The CDR3 bases are TGTGCCAGCAGCTTAGGACCCGGGACAGGGTTTGGCTACACCTTC.